This passage covers 11 T cell receptor beta chains from one sample sequenced in a study of T cell responses to AZD1222 COVID-19 vaccine. Some clones are missing from TCRdb's copy, which holds only in-frame ones; the method was immunoSEQ multiplex PCR. The repertoire holds 45,000 to 55,000 clones, roughly three quarters seen once, with more than 20% in the top ten. The input for sequencing was peripheral blood, taken on day 0 of MenACWY control vaccination. The receptor set was obtained from an adult in good health.

The rearrangement joins TRBV11-2 to TRBJ2-5; 13 bases fit TRBD2. From germline, CDR1 is SGHAT and CDR2 FQNNGV. There are 16 residues in the CDR3. Unmatched junction bases numbered 3, after V lost 3 bases and J lost 2 bases. The CDR3 is CASSLGTSGDQETQYF. CDR3 DNA sequence: TGTGCCAGCAGCTTGGGGACTAGCGGGGATCAAGAGACCCAGTACTTC.

The rearrangement uses TRBV3-1 (or the pseudogene TRBV3-2) and TRBJ2-1; 7 positions agree with TRBD1. V lost 0 bases to trimming and J lost 7 bases; unmatched junction nucleotides: 3. The CDR3 is 14 residues long. Germline CDR1 and CDR2: LGHDT and YNNKEL (reference sequence). This chain's CDR3 is CASSQDLRGNEQFF. Written as DNA, the CDR3 is TGTGCCAGCAGCCAAGATCTCAGGGGGAATGAGCAGTTCTTC.

Here the CDR3 reads CAISEEHLSNQPQHF. The CDR3 region has the DNA TGTGCCATCAGTGAGGAACATCTAAGCAATCAGCCCCAGCATTTT. V gene TRBV10-3 combines with J gene TRBJ1-5; no clear D. The CDR3 is 15 residues long. V lost 2 bases and J lost 1, with 9 bases in between. Germline V lookup: CDR1 ENHRY, CDR2 SYGVKD.

The genes are TRBV5-1 and TRBJ2-3, with D uncertain. Germline values: CDR1 SGHRS, CDR2 YFSETQ. This CDR3 has 14 residues. V lost 5 bases, J lost 2 bases, and 12 bases lay in between. The CDR3, as DNA: TGCGCCAGCAGTCGAGTTGAAACCACAGATACGCAGTATTTT. This gives the protein CASSRVETTDTQYF.

This sequence joins TRBV11-3 and TRBJ2-3, with a possible D match to TRBD1 (6 bases). This CDR3 region has 15 residues. The germline V gene encodes CDR1 SGHNT and CDR2 YENEEA. V was clipped by 1 base and J by 6 bases, with 14 bases between them. The CDR3 DNA follows: TGTGCCAGCAGCTTAGGTCATAGGGGGTTGGATACGCAGTATTTT. This codes for CASSLGHRGLDTQYF.

This chain uses TRBV29-1 with TRBJ2-1, with unresolved D. CDR1 is SQVTM and CDR2 is ANQGSEA in the germline V gene. The V gene lost 4 bases and the J gene lost 7 bases, with 11 bases spanning the gap. This CDR3 has 12 amino acids. This CDR3 reads CSVVGVLNEQFF. CDR3 nucleotide sequence: TGCAGCGTTGTAGGTGTCTTGAATGAGCAGTTCTTC.

The chain carries TRBV5-1 and TRBJ2-2; D tentatively fits TRBD1 or TRBD2 (5 bases each). The CDR3 contains 14 residues. CDR1 and CDR2 (germline): SGHRS, YFSETQ. The V gene lost 4 bases and the J gene lost 2 bases, with 9 bases spanning the gap. The CDR3 spells CASSRDGNTGELFF. The CDR3 nucleotides are TGCGCCAGCAGCCGGGACGGAAACACCGGGGAGCTGTTTTTT.

J is TRBJ2-6 and V is TRBV6-1; 12 positions agree with TRBD1. Per germline, CDR1 MNHNS and CDR2 SASEGT. The CDR3 spans 18 residues. Losses at the gene ends were 1 base for V and 1 base for J; bases not matched to a gene: 2. CDR3 region: CASSEGGQGASGANVLTF. The CDR3 DNA reads as TGTGCCAGCAGTGAAGGGGGACAGGGGGCGTCTGGGGCCAACGTCCTGACTTTC.

The CDR3 nucleotides are TGCGCCAGCAGCTTGGAACCGGCTAGCACAGATACGCAGTATTTT. This codes for CASSLEPASTDTQYF. The chain recombines TRBV5-1 with TRBJ2-3; D is ambiguous. The germline V gene encodes CDR1 SGHRS and CDR2 YFSETQ. The CDR3 contains 15 residues. V was clipped by 0 bases and J by 0 bases, with 8 bases between them.

The genes are TRBV9 and TRBJ1-2; D unclear. The V end was cut by 0 bases, the J end by 8 bases, with 35 bases between. CDR1 is SGDLS and CDR2 is YYNGEE in the germline V gene. This CDR3 region has 21 residues. The CDR3 DNA is TGTGCCAGCAGCGTAGCTCAAAGAGGTCCCTCCCCGAAAAGGGCTATGGACGGCTACACCTTC. It is translated as CASSVAQRGPSPKRAMDGYTF.

CDR3 nucleotide sequence: TGTGCCACCAGTGATTGGGTCGTATCCTACGAGCAGTACGTC. Protein: CATSDWVVSYEQYV. The J gene is TRBJ2-7, the V gene TRBV24-1, with D unresolved. V was clipped by 2 bases and J by 1 base, with 8 bases between them. Germline CDR1 is KGHDR and CDR2 is SFDVKD. This CDR3 is 14 amino acids long.